The 32 T cell receptor beta chains given below trace back to one sample, sequenced in a study of blood T cell repertoires in COVID-19. Only in-frame clones appear in the TCRdb table, and some are missing; sequencing was by immunoSEQ multiplex PCR. The sample has around 150,000 clones; more than 85% are singletons. The sequenced material came from peripheral blood. The receptors were sampled from an older woman with COVID-19, enrolled during active disease.

The chain couples TRBV2 to TRBJ1-1; no clear D gene. The germline V gene encodes CDR1 SNHLY and CDR2 FYNNEI. Trimming took 7 bases from V and 2 from J, leaving 8 bases between them. This CDR3 region has 12 residues. The CDR3 reads CASKRDNTEAFF. The CDR3 DNA sequence: TGTGCCAGCAAGCGGGATAACACTGAAGCTTTCTTT.

This sequence joins TRBV7-2 and TRBJ2-7; 15 bases align to TRBD2. The CDR3 runs 15 residues. The V gene's germline CDR1 is SGHTA and CDR2 FQGNSA. Trimming at V came to 2 bases and at J to 12 bases, leaving 8 bases not matched to a gene. The CDR3 loop is CASSLRTSGGGDLYF. For the CDR3, the DNA is TGTGCCAGCAGCTTACGGACTAGCGGGGGGGGCGACCTGTACTTC.

This clone was detected only a few times. The V call is TRBV6-5, the J call TRBJ1-1, with 10 bases fitting TRBD1. The CDR3 is 14 residues long. Germline V gives CDR1 MNHEY, CDR2 SVGAGI. Germline trimming cut 6 bases from V and 11 bases from J; bases unmatched to any gene: 12. The CDR3 protein is CASRGLDRGVSAFF. CDR3 nucleotides: TGTGCCAGCAGGGGACTGGACAGGGGGGTCAGTGCTTTCTTT.

V is TRBV18 and J is TRBJ1-4, with TRBD1 matching 9 bases. Looked up from germline, CDR1 is KGHSH and CDR2 is LQKENI. CDR3 length: 18 residues. Trimming took 0 bases from V and 6 from J; bases not matched to a gene: 11. CDR3 in amino acids: CASSPPGGTGLTDEKLFF. The DNA for the CDR3 is TGTGCCAGCTCACCACCGGGCGGGACAGGGTTAACCGATGAAAAACTGTTTTTT.

The chain uses TRBV9 and TRBJ1-3, with D unresolved. The CDR3 is made up of 14 amino acids. Per germline, CDR1 SGDLS and CDR2 YYNGEE. Trimming left V 0 bases short and J 6 bases short, with 10 bases between. The CDR3 protein is CASSVEAGENTIYF. The CDR3, as DNA: TGTGCCAGCAGCGTAGAGGCGGGCGAAAACACCATATATTTT.

The V call is TRBV19, the J call TRBJ1-1; no clear D gene. From germline, CDR1 is LNHDA and CDR2 SQIVND (reference sequence). This CDR3 is 15 amino acids long. Trimming removed 5 bases at V and 0 bases at J, with 13 bases between. Here the CDR3 DNA reads TGTGCCAGTAGTCCTGGACTGTTCATGAACACTGAAGCTTTCTTT. It translates to CASSPGLFMNTEAFF.

The V and J genes are TRBV6-5 and TRBJ2-5; 11 nucleotides match TRBD1. This CDR3 spans 14 amino acids. Germline CDR1 MNHEY, CDR2 SVGAGI. Trimming took 9 bases from V and 5 from J; bases not matched to a gene: 8. In DNA, the CDR3 is TGTGCCAGTGTGGACAGGGGGCAAGGGGAGACCCAGTACTTC. It is translated as CASVDRGQGETQYF.

The chain links TRBV5-4 to TRBJ2-1; a possible D gene is TRBD1 (7 bases). This CDR3 is built from 14 residues. V lost 4 bases and J 6 bases, leaving 14 bases between the germline ends. Looked up from germline, CDR1 is SGHNT and CDR2 is YYREEE (reference sequence). The CDR3 DNA follows: TGTGCCAGCAGCGCGGGACAGCCCCTCAATGAGCAGTTCTTC. As protein: CASSAGQPLNEQFF. Drawing the rest from reference TRBV5-4 and TRBJ2-1, the complete variable domain is ETGVTQSPTHLIKTRGQQVTLRCSSQSGHNTVSWYQQALGQGPQFIFQYYREEENGRGNFPPRFSGLQFPNYSSELNVNALELDDSALYLCASSAGQPLNEQFFGPGTRLTVL.

The gene calls are TRBV9 and TRBJ2-7; weak D call: TRBD1 (6 bases). The V end lost 3 bases, the J end lost 3 bases, and 13 bases lay between the germline ends. Germline loops: CDR1 SGDLS, CDR2 YYNGEE. The CDR3 runs 14 residues. CDR3 nucleotides: TGTGCCAGCAGCGACGGGACACCCAACTACGAGCAGTACTTC. This sequence encodes CASSDGTPNYEQYF. Looking up the rest from reference TRBV9 and TRBJ2-7 gives the full variable domain: DSGVTQTPKHLITATGQRVTLRCSPRSGDLSVYWYQQSLDQGLQFLIQYYNGEERAKGNILERFSAQQFPDLHSELNLSSLELGDSALYFCASSDGTPNYEQYFGPGTRLTVT.

This rearrangement joins TRBV5-1 to TRBJ1-2; 10 bases agree with TRBD1. Germline V gives CDR1 SGHRS, CDR2 YFSETQ. V dropped 0 bases and J dropped 5; count of bases not matched to a gene: 4. The CDR3 is 15 residues long. CDR3 DNA: TGCGCCAGCAGCTTGGAGGGACAGGGGTTATATGGCTACACCTTC. This translates into CASSLEGQGLYGYTF.

The rearrangement uses TRBV6-2 or TRBV6-3 and TRBJ1-2; 9 bases fit TRBD1. The germline CDR1 and CDR2 sequences are MNHEY and SVGEGT. The J segment lost 4 bases and the V segment lost 5 bases, leaving 8 bases of the junction unmatched. The CDR3 has 15 amino acids. CDR3 nucleotide sequence: TGTGCCAGCAGTCAAACAGGGGGCCAGATCTATGGCTACACCTTC. Translation: CASSQTGGQIYGYTF.

J is TRBJ1-2 and V is TRBV5-6; 7 bases are shared with TRBD1. The V segment lost 3 bases and the J segment 6 bases; nucleotides outside the gene matches: 11. The CDR3 length is 15 residues. Germline V gives CDR1 SGHDT, CDR2 YYEEEE. DNA of the CDR3: TGTGCCAGCAGCTCGACCCGGGACAGTAGCGATGGCTACACCTTC. It is translated as CASSSTRDSSDGYTF.

The chain combines TRBV9 with TRBJ1-5, with D possibly being TRBD1 (6 bases). The germline gives CDR1 SGDLS, CDR2 YYNGEE. The germline V and J ends were trimmed by 0 bases and 6 bases, with 13 bases remaining between them. This CDR3 spans 15 amino acids. The CDR3 here is CASSVGHRAGQPQHF. The CDR3 nucleotides read TGTGCCAGCAGCGTAGGCCACAGGGCAGGTCAGCCCCAGCATTTT.

With regard to this clone: Different DNA sequences within this sample yield the same CDR3. CDR3 nucleotide sequence: TGTGCCAGCAGCGTAGTAGGCACAGATACGCAGTATTTT. Translating gives CASSVVGTDTQYF. The V and J genes are TRBV9 and TRBJ2-3; D is unclear. CDR3 length: 13 amino acids. V lost 0 bases to trimming and J lost 1 base, with 3 bases between them. Germline V gene data show CDR1 as SGDLS and CDR2 as YYNGEE.

The rearrangement uses TRBV7-2 and TRBJ1-2; maybe TRBD1 (6 bases). The CDR3 runs 14 residues. Germline lookup yields CDR1 SGHTA and CDR2 FQGNSA. V gave up 1 base and J gave up 5 bases, with 11 bases separating them. CDR3 loop: CASSLGPGEYGYTF. The CDR3 DNA reads TGTGCCAGCAGCTTAGGTCCAGGGGAGTATGGCTACACCTTC.

This sequence joins TRBV3-1 (or the pseudogene TRBV3-2) and TRBJ2-1, with D tentatively TRBD2 (7 bases). There are 14 residues in the CDR3. The germline V gene has CDR1 LGHDT and CDR2 YNNKEL (reference sequence). V gave up 4 bases and J gave up 7 bases, with 14 bases separating them. The CDR3, as DNA: TGTGCCAGCAGCCCGCCGGGGGGCGGTAATGAGCAGTTCTTC. Amino acid sequence: CASSPPGGGNEQFF.

The rearrangement links TRBV30 to TRBJ2-5; perhaps TRBD2 as D (5 bases). CDR3 length: 12 residues. The germline V and J ends were trimmed by 2 bases and 5 bases, with 9 bases remaining between them. CDR1 is GTSNPN, CDR2 SVGIG, per germline (reference sequence). CDR3 region: CAWSQSGETQYF. The CDR3 DNA reads as TGTGCCTGGAGTCAATCGGGGGAGACCCAGTACTTC.

This sequence joins TRBV9 and TRBJ2-7; 8 positions match TRBD1. The V segment lost 4 bases and the J segment 2 bases; nucleotides outside the gene matches: 8. The length of the CDR3 is 15 residues. Germline loops: CDR1 SGDLS, CDR2 YYNGEE. As DNA, the CDR3 is TGTGCCAGCAGCTCAAGGGACAGGCAACCCTACGAGCAGTACTTC. Translating gives CASSSRDRQPYEQYF.

The gene calls are TRBV28 and TRBJ1-5; a possible D gene is TRBD1 (6 bases). With 6 bases removed from V and 4 bases from J, the gap between germline ends came to 10 bases. Per the germline V gene, CDR1 is MDHEN and CDR2 is SYDVKM. This CDR3 has 13 residues. CDR3 coding DNA: TGTGCCAGCAGAATGGGGGCAAATCAGCCCCAGCATTTT. It specifies CASRMGANQPQHF.

The rearrangement joins TRBV27 to TRBJ1-2; 11 bases match TRBD1. Germline CDR1 and CDR2: MNHEY and SMNVEV (reference sequence). V dropped 1 base and J dropped 7; count of bases not matched to a gene: 11. The CDR3 spans 17 residues. The CDR3 loop is CASSLLPADRGLGGYTF. In DNA form, the CDR3 reads TGTGCCAGCAGTTTATTACCCGCGGACAGGGGGCTAGGTGGCTACACCTTC.

Worth noting for this clone: Since no conserved phenylalanine or tryptophan closes the CDR3, a read error is the likely cause. Here the CDR3 reads CASSPRAGAGNQPQHL. CDR3 sequence (DNA): TGTGCCAGCAGCCCTCGGGCGGGGGCTGGCAATCAGCCCCAGCATCTT. The chain recombines TRBV7-2 with TRBJ1-5; the D gene is possibly TRBD1 (6 bases). This CDR3 has 16 residues. Germline V gene lookup returns CDR1 SGHTA and CDR2 FQGNSA. The V end lost 5 bases, the J end lost 2 bases, and 16 bases lay between the germline ends.

The J gene is TRBJ1-5, the V gene TRBV27; possibly TRBD1 for D (5 bases). The CDR3 sequence is 13 residues long. Trimming removed 6 bases from V and 6 bases from J, with 12 bases in between. CDR1 is MNHEY, CDR2 SMNVEV, per germline (reference sequence). The CDR3 DNA is TGTGCCAGCAGGTCGGGGGGGGGTCAGCCCCAGCATTTT. Amino acids: CASRSGGGQPQHF.

The chain is built from TRBV6-2 or TRBV6-3 and TRBJ1-4; 9 bases fit TRBD1. In germline, CDR1 is MNHEY, CDR2 SVGEGT. The CDR3 has 15 residues. The V gene end was trimmed by 4 bases and the J gene end by 8 bases; junction bases not matched to a gene: 8. CDR3 bases: TGTGCCAGCAGTTCGCCGGGACAGGGAGGCGAAAAACTGTTTTTT. Protein: CASSSPGQGGEKLFF.

V is TRBV11-3 and J is TRBJ2-5; D unclear. The CDR3 runs to 13 residues. The V end was cut by 0 bases, the J end by 7 bases, with 9 bases between. Germline CDR1 is SGHNT and CDR2 is YENEEA. The CDR3, as DNA: TGTGCCAGCAGCTTAGAAAGAACCGGGACCCAGTACTTC. It yields the protein CASSLERTGTQYF.

This clone was recorded a few times. The rearrangement links TRBV6-5 to TRBJ2-7; D may be TRBD2 (5 bases). The CDR3 has 15 amino acids. Germline assignment: CDR1 MNHEY and CDR2 SVGAGI. Trimming removed 2 bases from V and 4 bases from J, with 15 bases in between. The chain's CDR3 is CASSYGVPGVYEQYF. CDR3 coding DNA: TGTGCCAGCAGTTACGGGGTCCCCGGGGTTTACGAGCAGTACTTC.

V gene TRBV27 combines with J gene TRBJ2-7; TRBD1 aligns across 8 bases. The CDR3 consists of 14 residues. Per the germline V gene, CDR1 is MNHEY and CDR2 is SMNVEV (reference sequence). V was clipped by 6 bases and J by 7 bases; unmatched bases: 11. CDR3 nucleotides: TGTGCCAGCAGCCTACAGGGGGTTAATGGTGAGCAGTACTTC. As protein: CASSLQGVNGEQYF.

This chain uses TRBV5-1 with TRBJ1-2; D unclear. V was pared by 4 bases and J by 0 bases, with 16 bases between. The CDR3 runs 16 residues. Germline V gene sequence: CDR1 SGHRS, CDR2 YFSETQ. DNA of the CDR3: TGCGCCAGCAGCCCCTCAGCGAAAGCTGCTAACTATGGCTACACCTTC. This translates into CASSPSAKAANYGYTF. Filled out from reference TRBV5-1 and TRBJ1-2, the complete variable domain reads KAGVTQTPRYLIKTRGQQVTLSCSPISGHRSVSWYQQTPGQGLQFLFEYFSETQRNKGNFPGRFSGRQFSNSRSEMNVSTLELGDSALYLCASSPSAKAANYGYTFGSGTRLTVV.

The chain recombines TRBV10-3 with TRBJ2-2; 8 bases match TRBD1. The CDR3 consists of 14 residues. The V and J ends lost 11 bases and 1 base, in that order; junction bases with no gene match: 6. Germline CDR1 and CDR2: ENHRY and SYGVKD. The DNA for the CDR3 is TGTGCCTCCCGTGACAGGGGGAACACCGGGGAGCTGTTTTTT. Translation gives CASRDRGNTGELFF.

The chain carries TRBV2 and TRBJ2-1; 7 nucleotides align to TRBD2. This CDR3 has 14 residues. Trimming removed 4 bases from V and 6 bases from J; junction bases left unmatched: 6. CDR1 and CDR2 from the germline V gene are SNHLY and FYNNEI. CDR3 amino acids: CASSVQRDSNEQFF. For the CDR3, the DNA is TGTGCCAGCAGTGTTCAGCGGGACTCCAATGAGCAGTTCTTC.

V usage is TRBV7-9 and J usage is TRBJ2-2, with D tentatively TRBD2 (5 bases). From germline, CDR1 is SEHNR and CDR2 FQNEAQ (reference sequence). The CDR3 covers 16 residues. Trimming shortened V by 6 bases and J by 5 bases, and 19 bases separated the two germline ends. CDR3 in DNA: TGTGCCAGCAGATCGCGTATTTCGTCGGGGACCGGGGAGCTGTTTTTT. This encodes CASRSRISSGTGELFF.

CDR3 nucleotides: TGTGCCACCAGTTTGTGCTTAGAGGGACAGGGGGCCACAGATACGCAGTATTTT. Encoded protein: CATSLCLEGQGATDTQYF. The chain is built from TRBV24-1 and TRBJ2-3; 12 nucleotides agree with TRBD1. This CDR3 comprises 18 residues. The V gene end was trimmed by 6 bases and the J gene end by 2 bases; junction bases not matched to a gene: 11. The germline V gene encodes CDR1 KGHDR and CDR2 SFDVKD.

This chain uses TRBV7-3 with TRBJ2-3, with D perhaps matching TRBD2 (6 bases). CDR1 SGHTA and CDR2 FQGTGA come from the germline V gene. CDR3 length: 15 residues. V gave up 3 bases and J gave up 2 bases, with 12 bases separating them. The CDR3 DNA reads TGTGCCAGCAGCTTGCGGGGCGGCTACACAGATACGCAGTATTTT. It yields the protein CASSLRGGYTDTQYF.